In this sample, the clone carrying this T cell receptor beta chain turned up a few times. Its antigen is currently unknown. The CDR3 is 14 amino acids. With 2 bases removed from V and 3 bases from J, the gap between germline ends came to 11 bases. Germline V gene sequence: CDR1 SGHDT, CDR2 YYEEEE. The sample is drawn from a study of CD8 T cells in ankylosing spondylitis. Study-wide points: As reported, disease-linked clones showed significant enrichment in matched ankylosing spondylitis synovial fluid. Certain motif variants had earlier appeared in reactive arthritis synovial fluid and blood.

Quantitative barcoded 5'-RACE was used to prepare TCR beta libraries. TCRdb called the 5' RACE reads again in MiXCR, with one record for every CDR3 protein. This table holds about 300,000 distinct CDR3 sequences, 20% to 25% found once. The rearrangement links TRBV5-6 to TRBJ1-1; D is ambiguous. Sequenced material: blood, either unsorted or a sorted T cell fraction (not recorded which). The sequence was obtained from a female donor with ankylosing spondylitis or in good health (not recorded which). The CDR3 here is CASSLADGYTEAFF. DNA of the CDR3: TGTGCCAGCAGCTTAGCAGACGGCTACACTGAAGCTTTCTTT.